The present entry profiles one T cell receptor beta chain with its context. The source of the sample is a study of blood T cell repertoires in COVID-19. In the study overall: Samples taken during acute and convalescent COVID-19 were collected in the United States, Italy and Spain. Nucleic acid was either cDNA or gDNA, and it came from T cells, B-cell-depleted T cells, or PBMCs.

Unmatched junction bases numbered 8, after V lost 5 bases and J lost 10 bases. The CDR3 spans 14 residues. CDR1 and CDR2 from the germline V gene are SNHLY and FYNNEI. As originally analysed: Estimation of nucleated cell counts relied on the amplification of reference gene primers. TCRdb keeps only in-frame clones here, not all; method: immunoSEQ multiplex PCR. The DNA gave D and trimming, while V, J and clone size come from that table. Of under 300,000 clones in the sample, about nine tenths are singletons; the top ten hold more than 0.65%. Enrollment of patients from Seattle took place during active infection, with longitudinal follow-up.

The chain is built from TRBV2 and TRBJ1-6; 7 nucleotides align to TRBD1. Sequenced: peripheral blood. The clonotype comes from a man aged 25-45 years with COVID-19, enrolled during active disease. CDR3 in DNA: TGTGCCAGCAGTTTGACAGGGAGTCAATCACCCCTCCACTTT. The encoded protein is CASSLTGSQSPLHF.